These T cell receptor beta chains were read from a single sample in a study of cytomegalovirus exposure and HLA in healthy donors. Here immunoSEQ multiplex PCR was the method, and the copy in TCRdb shows in-frame clones only, minus some. This repertoire shows around 150,000 clones, 83% found once; its top ten account for more than 1.5%. Sequencing used PBMCs. These receptors were collected from a man aged 35 to 55 in good health and CMV-seronegative. Each CDR3 is given with its conserved first and last residue. Each record gives: V gene, clone size, CDR3 length, J gene, D gene, CDR3 DNA, CDR3 protein. D genes are given only for firm matches. Size is stated for part of the rows, as once, few or many counts, or as a class when the clone is expanded.

V gene: TRBV5-1
clone size: NA
CDR3 length: 13
J gene: TRBJ1-2
D gene: NA
CDR3 DNA: TGCGCCAGCAGCTTGTCAGGATCGAATGGCTACACCTTC
CDR3 protein: CASSLSGSNGYTF

V gene: TRBV7-2
clone size: few
CDR3 length: 12
J gene: TRBJ2-7
D gene: NA
CDR3 DNA: TGTGCCAGCAGCCGGAGCGGTCACGAGCAGTACTTC
CDR3 protein: CASSRSGHEQYF

V gene: TRBV4-3
clone size: once
CDR3 length: 16
J gene: TRBJ2-3
D gene: NA
CDR3 DNA: TGCGCCAGCAGCCAAGGTTACTCCCCTCCCACAGATACGCAGTATTTT
CDR3 protein: CASSQGYSPPTDTQYF

V gene: TRBV4-3
clone size: NA
CDR3 length: 14
J gene: TRBJ1-1
D gene: TRBD1
CDR3 DNA: TGCGCCAGCAGCCCCCGGGACAGGGATAGAGTAGCTTTCTTT
CDR3 protein: CASSPRDRDRVAFF

V gene: TRBV6-5
clone size: few
CDR3 length: 16
J gene: TRBJ1-6
D gene: TRBD1
CDR3 DNA: TGTGCCAGCAGTTACGGGGACAGGCTCAATAATTCACCCCTCCACTTT
CDR3 protein: CASSYGDRLNNSPLHF

V gene: TRBV27
clone size: NA
CDR3 length: 14
J gene: TRBJ1-5
D gene: NA
CDR3 DNA: TGTGCCAGCAGTCCCCCGGGTACCAATCAGCCCCAGCATTTT
CDR3 protein: CASSPPGTNQPQHF

V gene: TRBV6-5
clone size: NA
CDR3 length: 16
J gene: TRBJ2-2
D gene: TRBD2
CDR3 DNA: TGTGCCAGCAGTTTAACTAGCGGGATTAACACCGGGGAGCTGTTTTTT
CDR3 protein: CASSLTSGINTGELFF

V gene: TRBV28
clone size: few
CDR3 length: 16
J gene: TRBJ1-5
D gene: NA
CDR3 DNA: TGTGCCAGCAGTTCCGAAACGGCAGGGCGCAATCAGCCCCAGCATTTT
CDR3 protein: CASSSETAGRNQPQHF

V gene: TRBV10-3
clone size: NA
CDR3 length: 15
J gene: TRBJ2-7
D gene: TRBD2
CDR3 DNA: TGTGCCATCAGAGGAACTAGCGGGGAGGCCTACGAGCAGTACTTC
CDR3 protein: CAIRGTSGEAYEQYF

V gene: TRBV6-6
clone size: once
CDR3 length: 15
J gene: TRBJ2-7
D gene: TRBD2
CDR3 DNA: TGTGCCAGCAGGCTGACTAGCGGGGGGTCATACGAGCAGTACTTC
CDR3 protein: CASRLTSGGSYEQYF

V gene: TRBV2
clone size: NA
CDR3 length: 13
J gene: TRBJ2-1
D gene: NA
CDR3 DNA: TGTGCCAGGCGCGGGGACTCCTACAATGAGCAGTTCTTC
CDR3 protein: CARRGDSYNEQFF

V gene: TRBV28
clone size: NA
CDR3 length: 12
J gene: TRBJ1-5
D gene: TRBD1
CDR3 DNA: TGTGCCACCCGACAGGGTGGGCAGCCCCAGCATTTT
CDR3 protein: CATRQGGQPQHF

V gene: TRBV30
clone size: NA
CDR3 length: 13
J gene: TRBJ1-5
D gene: TRBD1
CDR3 DNA: TGTGCCTGGAGTGTGACAGGGAGTCAGCCCCAGCATTTT
CDR3 protein: CAWSVTGSQPQHF

V gene: TRBV28
clone size: NA
CDR3 length: 15
J gene: TRBJ1-1
D gene: NA
CDR3 DNA: TGTGCCAGCAGTTTATTACACCCTGGCAACACTGAAGCTTTCTTT
CDR3 protein: CASSLLHPGNTEAFF

V gene: TRBV11-2
clone size: NA
CDR3 length: 15
J gene: TRBJ2-7
D gene: TRBD1
CDR3 DNA: TGTGCCAGCAGCTCCGGGACAGGGTTTGCCTACGAGCAGTACTTC
CDR3 protein: CASSSGTGFAYEQYF

V gene: TRBV30
clone size: NA
CDR3 length: 14
J gene: TRBJ2-1
D gene: NA
CDR3 DNA: TGTGCCTGGAGTAGGGGAATAGCAAACAATGAGCAGTTCTTC
CDR3 protein: CAWSRGIANNEQFF

V gene: TRBV28
clone size: NA
CDR3 length: 15
J gene: TRBJ2-1
D gene: TRBD2
CDR3 DNA: TGTGCCAGCAGTTTCTTAGCGGGGGAAAACAATGAGCAGTTCTTC
CDR3 protein: CASSFLAGENNEQFF

V gene: TRBV11-2
clone size: NA
CDR3 length: 16
J gene: TRBJ2-7
D gene: NA
CDR3 DNA: TGTGCCAGCAGCTTAGATCTGGGGACAAGGACCTACGAGCAGTACTTC
CDR3 protein: CASSLDLGTRTYEQYF

V gene: TRBV5-1
clone size: NA
CDR3 length: 14
J gene: TRBJ2-5
D gene: TRBD1
CDR3 DNA: TGCGCCAGCAGCACCCCAGGGGGCGCAGAGACCCAGTACTTC
CDR3 protein: CASSTPGGAETQYF

V gene: TRBV7-9
clone size: NA
CDR3 length: 14
J gene: TRBJ1-6
D gene: NA
CDR3 DNA: TGTGCCAGCAGCTCCCAGGAATGGAATTCACCCCTCCACTTT
CDR3 protein: CASSSQEWNSPLHF

V gene: TRBV9
clone size: NA
CDR3 length: 15
J gene: TRBJ2-1
D gene: NA
CDR3 DNA: TGTGCCAGCAGTGGTGGTCCTAGCTCCTACAATGAGCAGTTCTTC
CDR3 protein: CASSGGPSSYNEQFF

V gene: TRBV15
clone size: NA
CDR3 length: 15
J gene: TRBJ2-7
D gene: NA
CDR3 DNA: TGTGCCACCAGCCCTATTTCTAGGAGGGACTACGAGCAGTACTTC
CDR3 protein: CATSPISRRDYEQYF

V gene: TRBV4-1
clone size: NA
CDR3 length: 16
J gene: TRBJ1-6
D gene: NA
CDR3 DNA: TGCGCCAGCAGCCAAGATCCAATGGGAGTCAGTTCACCCCTCCACTTT
CDR3 protein: CASSQDPMGVSSPLHF

V gene: TRBV9
clone size: NA
CDR3 length: 13
J gene: TRBJ1-2
D gene: TRBD1
CDR3 DNA: TGTGCCAGCAGCGCACAGGGGGCGCATGGCTACACCTTC
CDR3 protein: CASSAQGAHGYTF

V gene: TRBV30
clone size: NA
CDR3 length: 13
J gene: TRBJ2-7
D gene: NA
CDR3 DNA: TGTGCCTGGAGTGTACCGGGCTCCTACGAGCAGTACTTC
CDR3 protein: CAWSVPGSYEQYF